This paragraph covers one T cell receptor beta chain sequence. TCRdb processed the PCR reads anew with MiXCR; each CDR3 protein has one entry. The top ten hold around 1.1% of the sample, which has some 93,000 distinct CDR3 sequences, roughly a fifth seen once. The data were taken from a study of molecular identifiers for immune sequencing clone quantification. The V gene lost 4 bases and the J gene lost 10 bases, with 14 bases spanning the gap. CDR3 length equals 13 residues. Germline V gene data show CDR1 as DFQATT and CDR2 as SNEGSKA (reference sequence). J is TRBJ1-6 and V is TRBV20-1; D perhaps matches TRBD1 (6 bases). The sample consisted of naive CD8+ T cells from blood, with Jurkat cell RNA spiked in. The sample's subset: FACS-sorted CD8+CD4-CCR7+CD45RA+ naive T cells. The receptor's source is a human donor in good health. Some libraries in this study had Jurkat cell RNA spiked in. Written as DNA, the CDR3 is TGCAGTGCTACGACAGGCCTCGGATCACCCCTCCACTTT. The encoded protein is CSATTGLGSPLHF.